This T cell receptor beta chain was recovered during a study of shared clonotypes between healthy human individuals. Study-wide context: Per donor, three plates held CD4 naive cells, three held CD4 memory, two held CD8 naive and one held CD8 memory.

Study-level points and caveats: In contrast to clonotypes shared by all four donors, non-shared clonotypes had lower generation probabilities.

About this clone: The target antigen is unknown.

Samples underwent the assay at deep level. DNA at 150 to 200 ng, roughly 27,000 T cell genomes, went into sorted-subset replicate PCRs. Data came from immunoSEQ multiplex PCR; TCRdb stores just in-frame clones and leaves some out. In the table there are around 2,000,000 clones, about 95% of which are singletons. Positively selected for CCR7, the CD45RO-negative cells used as naive CD8 cells excluded terminally differentiated effector memory CD45RA+ cells. CDR1 and CDR2 from the germline V gene are SNHLY and FYNNEI. CDR3 length equals 14 residues. Trimming cost V 4 bases and J 0 bases, with 7 bases left between them.

The sequence was collected from a man aged 18 to 29 in good health. The chain combines TRBV2 with TRBJ2-1; D gene ambiguous. Sequencing was done on a sample of naive CD8+ T cells sorted from blood. The CDR3 is CASSGVSSYNEQFF. Here the CDR3 DNA reads TGTGCCAGCAGTGGGGTGAGCTCCTACAATGAGCAGTTCTTC.